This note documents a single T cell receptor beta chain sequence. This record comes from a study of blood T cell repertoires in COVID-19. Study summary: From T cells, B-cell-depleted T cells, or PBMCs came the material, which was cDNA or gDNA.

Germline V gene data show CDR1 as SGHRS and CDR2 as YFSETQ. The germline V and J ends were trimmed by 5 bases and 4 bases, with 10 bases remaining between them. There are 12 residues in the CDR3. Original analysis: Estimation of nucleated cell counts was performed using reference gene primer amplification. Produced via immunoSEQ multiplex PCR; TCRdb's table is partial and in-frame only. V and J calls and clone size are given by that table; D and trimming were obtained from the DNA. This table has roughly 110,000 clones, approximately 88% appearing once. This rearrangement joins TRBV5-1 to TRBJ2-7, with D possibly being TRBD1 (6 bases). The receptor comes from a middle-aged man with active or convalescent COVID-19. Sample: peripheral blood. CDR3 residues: CASRGGQYEQYF. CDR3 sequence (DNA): TGCGCCAGCAGAGGAGGACAGTACGAGCAGTACTTC.